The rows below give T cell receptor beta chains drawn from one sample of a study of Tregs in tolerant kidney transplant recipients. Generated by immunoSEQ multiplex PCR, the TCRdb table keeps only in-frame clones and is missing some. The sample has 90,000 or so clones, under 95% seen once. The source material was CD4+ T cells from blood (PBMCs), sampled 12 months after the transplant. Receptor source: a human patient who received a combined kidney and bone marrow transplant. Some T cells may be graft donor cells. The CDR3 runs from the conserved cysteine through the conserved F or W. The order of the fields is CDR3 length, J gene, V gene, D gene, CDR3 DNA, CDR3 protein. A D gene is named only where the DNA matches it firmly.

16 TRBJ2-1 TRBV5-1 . TGCGCCAGCAGCTTGGTTGGCCAGGGGTGGGACAATGAGCAGTTCTTC CASSLVGQGWDNEQFF
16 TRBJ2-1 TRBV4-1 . TGCGCCAGCAGCCAAGTAGACATCCTTTCCTACAATGAGCAGTTCTTC CASSQVDILSYNEQFF
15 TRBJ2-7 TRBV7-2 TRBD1 TGTGCCAGCAGCTTAGTTGGGGACAGGGGGAACGAGCAGTACTTC CASSLVGDRGNEQYF
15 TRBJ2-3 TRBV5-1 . TGCGCCAGCAGCTGGGGACTGGAGGTCACAGATACGCAGTATTTT CASSWGLEVTDTQYF
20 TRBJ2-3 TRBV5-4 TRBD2 TGTGCCAGCAGATTCAGGGGTCGCGGGGGGGCTCAAGCTAGCACAGATACGCAGTATTTT CASRFRGRGGAQASTDTQYF
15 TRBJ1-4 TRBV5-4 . TGTGCCAGCAGCTTGGGTGGGCTAGCTAATGAAGAACTGTTTTTT CASSLGGLANEELFF
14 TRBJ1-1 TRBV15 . TGTGCCACCAGCAGAGACAGGGTGGGAACTGAAGCTTTCTTT CATSRDRVGTEAFF
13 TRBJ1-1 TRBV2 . TGTGCCAGCAGCGACGGGGGAAGGGCTGAAGCTTTCTTT CASSDGGRAEAFF
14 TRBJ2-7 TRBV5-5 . TGTGCCAGCAGTCCCCGGGACACATTATACGAGCAGTACTTC CASSPRDTLYEQYF
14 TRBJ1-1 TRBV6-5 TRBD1 TGTGCCAGCAGCACGACAGGGGGCTGGACTGAAGCTTTCTTT CASSTTGGWTEAFF